This TCR beta chain was observed in a study of blood T cells in healthy people across ages. The CDR3 extends over 11 amino acids. Germline CDR1 and CDR2: LGHNA and YNFKEQ. The V gene lost 2 bases and the J gene lost 8 bases, with 4 bases spanning the gap. Together with a sample-barcoded 5' primer, a J-beta primer mix was included in a second PCR lasting roughly 6 to 12 cycles. TCRdb re-called the 5' RACE reads through MiXCR, storing one row per CDR3 protein. The data show 700,000 to 900,000 distinct CDR3 sequences, with roughly 53% seen just once and roughly two fifths held by the top ten. The sequenced sample was blood. The chain combines TRBV4-2 with TRBJ2-4; D gene uncertain. The receptor was isolated from a man older than 75 in good health. CDR3 in DNA: TGTGCCAGCAGCCAACGAGACATTCAGTACTTC. The encoded protein is CASSQRDIQYF.